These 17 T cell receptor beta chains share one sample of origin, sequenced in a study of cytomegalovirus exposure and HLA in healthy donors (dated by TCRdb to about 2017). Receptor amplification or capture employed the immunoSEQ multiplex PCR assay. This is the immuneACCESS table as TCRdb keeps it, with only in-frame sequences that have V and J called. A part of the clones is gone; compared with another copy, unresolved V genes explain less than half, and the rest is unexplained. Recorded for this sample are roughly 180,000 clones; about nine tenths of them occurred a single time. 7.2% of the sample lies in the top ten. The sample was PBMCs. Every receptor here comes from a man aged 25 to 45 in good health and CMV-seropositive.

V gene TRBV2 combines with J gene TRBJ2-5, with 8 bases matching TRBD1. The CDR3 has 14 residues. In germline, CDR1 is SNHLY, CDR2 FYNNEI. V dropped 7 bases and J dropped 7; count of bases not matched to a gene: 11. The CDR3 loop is CASNRQGLGGTQYF. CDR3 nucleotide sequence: TGTGCCAGCAACCGACAGGGGCTGGGGGGGACCCAGTACTTC.

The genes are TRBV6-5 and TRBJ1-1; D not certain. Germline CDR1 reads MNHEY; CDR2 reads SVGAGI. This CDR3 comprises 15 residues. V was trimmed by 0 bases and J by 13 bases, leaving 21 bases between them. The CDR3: CASSYSNQAGIKGFF. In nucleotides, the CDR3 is TGTGCCAGCAGTTACTCGAATCAGGCGGGGATTAAAGGTTTCTTT.

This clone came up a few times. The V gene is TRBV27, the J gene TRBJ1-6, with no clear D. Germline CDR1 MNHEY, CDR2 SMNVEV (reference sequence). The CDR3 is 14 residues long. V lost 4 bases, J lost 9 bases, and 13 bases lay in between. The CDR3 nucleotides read TGTGCCAGCAGTTCCCCGAGTAAGGGTTCACCCCTCCACTTT. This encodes CASSSPSKGSPLHF.

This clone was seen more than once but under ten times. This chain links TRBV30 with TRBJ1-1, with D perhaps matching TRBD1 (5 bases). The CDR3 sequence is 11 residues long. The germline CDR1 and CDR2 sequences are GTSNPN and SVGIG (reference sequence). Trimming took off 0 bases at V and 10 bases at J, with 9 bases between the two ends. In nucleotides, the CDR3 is TGTGCCTGGAGTGTACAGGTAGGAGCTTTCTTT. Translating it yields CAWSVQVGAFF.

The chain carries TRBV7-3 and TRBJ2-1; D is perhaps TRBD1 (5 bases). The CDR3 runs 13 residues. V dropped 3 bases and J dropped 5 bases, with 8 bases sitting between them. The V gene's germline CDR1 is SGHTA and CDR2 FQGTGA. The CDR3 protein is CASSLVGDNEQFF. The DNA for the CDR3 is TGTGCCAGCAGCTTGGTAGGGGACAATGAGCAGTTCTTC.

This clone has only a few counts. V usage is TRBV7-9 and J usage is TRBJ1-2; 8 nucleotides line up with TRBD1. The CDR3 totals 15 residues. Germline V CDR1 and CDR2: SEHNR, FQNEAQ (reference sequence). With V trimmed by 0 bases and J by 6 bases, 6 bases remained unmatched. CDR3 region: CASSLARSGGNGYTF. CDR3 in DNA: TGTGCCAGCAGCTTAGCGAGGTCAGGGGGCAATGGCTACACCTTC.

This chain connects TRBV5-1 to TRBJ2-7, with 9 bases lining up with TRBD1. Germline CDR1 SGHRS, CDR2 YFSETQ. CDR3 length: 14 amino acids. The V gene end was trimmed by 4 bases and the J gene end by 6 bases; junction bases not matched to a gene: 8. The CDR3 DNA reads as TGCGCCAGCAGCACCCCGACAGGGGGAATCGAGCAGTACTTC. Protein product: CASSTPTGGIEQYF. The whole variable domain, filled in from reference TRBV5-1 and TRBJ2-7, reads KAGVTQTPRYLIKTRGQQVTLSCSPISGHRSVSWYQQTPGQGLQFLFEYFSETQRNKGNFPGRFSGRQFSNSRSEMNVSTLELGDSALYLCASSTPTGGIEQYFGPGTRLTVT.

In nucleotides, the CDR3 is TGTGCCAGCAGTGATGGGGACAGGGGAATTAGTGAGCAGTTCTTC. Amino acids: CASSDGDRGISEQFF. The rearrangement links TRBV2 to TRBJ2-1; 10 positions match TRBD1. The CDR3 covers 15 residues. The V segment lost 3 bases and the J segment 9 bases; nucleotides outside the gene matches: 8. The germline V gene has CDR1 SNHLY and CDR2 FYNNEI.

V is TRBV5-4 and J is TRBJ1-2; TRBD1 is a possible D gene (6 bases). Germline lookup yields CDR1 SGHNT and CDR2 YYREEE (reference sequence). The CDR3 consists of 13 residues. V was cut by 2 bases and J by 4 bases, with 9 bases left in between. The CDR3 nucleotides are TGTGCCAGCAGCTTAAACAGGGTCTATGGCTACACCTTC. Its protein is CASSLNRVYGYTF.

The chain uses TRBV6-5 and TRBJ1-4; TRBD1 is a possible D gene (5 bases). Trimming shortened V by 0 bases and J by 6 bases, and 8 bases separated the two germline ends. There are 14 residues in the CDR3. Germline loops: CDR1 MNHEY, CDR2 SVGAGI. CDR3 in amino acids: CASSYSGVHEKLFF. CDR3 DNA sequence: TGTGCCAGCAGTTACTCGGGGGTTCATGAAAAACTGTTTTTT.

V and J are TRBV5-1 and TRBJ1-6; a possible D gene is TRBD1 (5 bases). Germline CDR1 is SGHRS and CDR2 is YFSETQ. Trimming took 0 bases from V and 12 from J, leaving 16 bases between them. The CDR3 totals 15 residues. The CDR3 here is CASSLAEAREVPLHF. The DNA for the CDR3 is TGCGCCAGCAGCTTGGCCGAGGCCAGGGAAGTACCCCTCCACTTT.

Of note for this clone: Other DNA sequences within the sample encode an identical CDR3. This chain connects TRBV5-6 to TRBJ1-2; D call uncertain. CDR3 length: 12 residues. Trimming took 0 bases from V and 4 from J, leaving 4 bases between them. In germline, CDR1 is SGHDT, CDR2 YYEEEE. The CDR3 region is CASSLGAYGYTF. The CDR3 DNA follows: TGTGCCAGCAGCTTGGGTGCCTATGGCTACACCTTC.

CDR3 nucleotide sequence: TGTGCCAGCAGCTTAGATGGACAGAGCAATCAGCCCCAGCATTTT. As protein: CASSLDGQSNQPQHF. The chain links TRBV7-9 to TRBJ1-5, with a possible D match to TRBD1 (6 bases). Germline CDR1 reads SEHNR; CDR2 reads FQNEAQ (reference sequence). The CDR3 has 15 residues. V dropped 1 base and J dropped 1 base, with 8 bases sitting between them.

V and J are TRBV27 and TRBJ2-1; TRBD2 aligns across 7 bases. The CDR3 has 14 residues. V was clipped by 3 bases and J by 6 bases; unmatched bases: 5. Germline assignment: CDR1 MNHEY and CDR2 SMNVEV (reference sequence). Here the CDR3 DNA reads TGTGCCAGCAGTTTTTCGGGAGGACCCAATGAGCAGTTCTTC. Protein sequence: CASSFSGGPNEQFF.

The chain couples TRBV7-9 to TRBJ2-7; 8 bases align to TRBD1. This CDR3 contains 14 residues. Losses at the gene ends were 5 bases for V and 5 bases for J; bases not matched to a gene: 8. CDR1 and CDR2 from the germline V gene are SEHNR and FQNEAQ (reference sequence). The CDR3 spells CASSMRTGFDEQYF. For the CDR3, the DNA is TGTGCCAGCAGCATGCGGACAGGGTTTGACGAGCAGTACTTC.

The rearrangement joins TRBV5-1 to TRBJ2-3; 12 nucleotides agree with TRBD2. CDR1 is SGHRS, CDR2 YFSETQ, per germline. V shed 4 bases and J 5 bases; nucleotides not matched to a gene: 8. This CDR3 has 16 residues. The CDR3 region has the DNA TGCGCCAGCAGCGCCGGGACTAGCGGGCCCCTAGATACGCAGTATTTT. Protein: CASSAGTSGPLDTQYF.

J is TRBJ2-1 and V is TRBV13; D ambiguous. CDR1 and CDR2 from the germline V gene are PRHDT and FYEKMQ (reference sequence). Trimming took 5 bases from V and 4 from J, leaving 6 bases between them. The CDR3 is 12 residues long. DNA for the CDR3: TGTGCCAGCAGCATAGAGTACAATGAGCAGTTCTTC. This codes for CASSIEYNEQFF. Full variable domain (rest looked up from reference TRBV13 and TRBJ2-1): AAGVIQSPRHLIKEKRETATLKCYPIPRHDTVYWYQQGPGQDPQFLISFYEKMQSDKGSIPDRFSAQQFSDYHSELNMSSLELGDSALYFCASSIEYNEQFFGPGTRLTVL.